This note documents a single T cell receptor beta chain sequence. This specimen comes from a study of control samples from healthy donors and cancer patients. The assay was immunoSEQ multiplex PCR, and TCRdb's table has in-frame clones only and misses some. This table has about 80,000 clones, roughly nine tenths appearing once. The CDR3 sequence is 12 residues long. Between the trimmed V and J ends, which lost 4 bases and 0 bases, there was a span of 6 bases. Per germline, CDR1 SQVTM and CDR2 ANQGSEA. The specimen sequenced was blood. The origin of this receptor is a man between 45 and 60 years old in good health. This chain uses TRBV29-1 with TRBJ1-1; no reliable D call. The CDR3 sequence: CSVVQLNTEAFF. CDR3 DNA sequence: TGCAGCGTTGTTCAATTGAACACTGAAGCTTTCTTT.